The 17 T cell receptor beta chains below were found in one sample sequenced in a study of blood T cell repertoires in COVID-19. Assay: immunoSEQ multiplex PCR; the TCRdb copy retains only in-frame clones and omits some. This table has about 120,000 clones, 90% appearing once. Sequences were obtained from peripheral blood. Every receptor here comes from a woman aged 60-70 years with COVID-19, enrolled during active disease.

The chain is built from TRBV19 and TRBJ1-5, with a possible D match to TRBD1 (5 bases). Germline V gene sequence: CDR1 LNHDA, CDR2 SQIVND (reference sequence). V was pared by 0 bases and J by 4 bases, with 7 bases between. The CDR3 length is 14 residues. The CDR3 spells CASSIEGGNQPQHF. CDR3 DNA: TGTGCCAGTAGTATAGAGGGGGGGAATCAGCCCCAGCATTTT.

The chain carries TRBV15 and TRBJ1-2; D not resolved. V dropped 0 bases and J dropped 8 bases, with 16 bases sitting between them. CDR3 length: 15 amino acids. CDR1 and CDR2 from the germline V gene are LNHNV and YYDKDF (reference sequence). The CDR3 here is CATSREKNSVGGYTF. The CDR3, as DNA: TGTGCCACCAGCAGAGAGAAGAACTCCGTGGGCGGCTACACCTTC.

The rearrangement links TRBV7-7 to TRBJ2-5, with TRBD2 identical over 9 bases. Looked up from germline, CDR1 is SSHAT and CDR2 is FNYEAQ (reference sequence). This CDR3 has 17 amino acids. V gave up 1 base and J gave up 4 bases; unmatched junction bases: 10. In DNA, the CDR3 is TGTGCCAGCAGCTTAGGCGGGGGGGCCGGGTCTGGAGAGACCCAGTACTTC. Its protein is CASSLGGGAGSGETQYF.

J is TRBJ1-1 and V is TRBV10-2, with 7 bases identical to TRBD1. Germline V CDR1 and CDR2: WSHSY, SAAADI. The CDR3 has 14 residues. The ends lost 7 bases at V and 5 bases at J; junction bases unmatched: 10. CDR3 protein: CASTQGVRLTEAFF. Written as DNA, the CDR3 is TGCGCCAGCACTCAGGGGGTAAGGTTAACTGAAGCTTTCTTT.

The chain uses TRBV3-1 (or the pseudogene TRBV3-2) and TRBJ1-6; D is uncertain. Germline CDR1 LGHDT, CDR2 YNNKEL (reference sequence). V dropped 0 bases and J dropped 7 bases, with 10 bases sitting between them. The CDR3 extends over 15 amino acids. The CDR3 region is CASSQDRSGNSPLHF. Written as DNA, the CDR3 is TGTGCCAGCAGCCAAGATCGGTCGGGGAATTCACCCCTCCACTTT.

This chain joins TRBV19 and TRBJ2-5, with TRBD2 as a possible D gene (6 bases). The CDR3 runs to 16 residues. Germline V lookup: CDR1 LNHDA, CDR2 SQIVND (reference sequence). Trimming shortened V by 5 bases and J by 5 bases, and 21 bases separated the two germline ends. The CDR3 is CASSPRGLHGRETQYF. CDR3 DNA: TGTGCCAGTAGTCCGAGGGGACTGCACGGACGGGAGACCCAGTACTTC.

The genes are TRBV18 and TRBJ1-3; no clear D. This CDR3 spans 15 amino acids. Germline CDR1 and CDR2: KGHSH and LQKENI. V gave up 2 bases and J gave up 0 bases, with 8 bases separating them. CDR3 residues: CASSPSTDSGNTIYF. The CDR3 DNA reads TGTGCCAGCTCACCATCCACAGACTCTGGAAACACCATATATTTT.

The chain links TRBV5-5 to TRBJ1-6; 7 positions agree with TRBD1. The V gene's germline CDR1 is SGHKS and CDR2 YYEKEE (reference sequence). The CDR3 length is 14 residues. With V trimmed by 4 bases and J by 5 bases, 3 bases remained unmatched. The DNA of the CDR3 is TGTGCCAGCAGCCCCAGGGGGGATAATTCACCCCTCCACTTT. It translates to CASSPRGDNSPLHF.

This clone occurred once. This chain connects TRBV18 to TRBJ1-3; the D is unclear. CDR1 and CDR2 from the germline V gene are KGHSH and LQKENI. Trimming stripped 5 bases from V and 0 bases from J, with 8 bases between. The length of the CDR3 is 14 residues. The CDR3 protein is CASSTSSSGNTIYF. The CDR3 DNA reads TGTGCCAGCTCAACGAGTTCCTCTGGAAACACCATATATTTT.

This chain connects TRBV3-1 (or the pseudogene TRBV3-2) to TRBJ1-1; 9 bases match TRBD1. The length of the CDR3 is 15 residues. CDR1 LGHDT and CDR2 YNNKEL come from the germline V gene (reference sequence). V shed 5 bases and J 6 bases; nucleotides not matched to a gene: 10. The CDR3, as DNA: TGTGCCAGCAGCAAAAGGACAGGGGTCAATGCTGAAGCTTTCTTT. Translation: CASSKRTGVNAEAFF.

The chain recombines TRBV10-2 with TRBJ2-3; D unclear. The CDR3 totals 14 residues. The germline V gene encodes CDR1 WSHSY and CDR2 SAAADI. Deletions cut 2 bases from V and 2 bases from J, with 8 bases between. CDR3 amino acids: CASSEIGVTDTQYF. The CDR3 nucleotides are TGCGCCAGCAGTGAGATCGGAGTCACAGATACGCAGTATTTT.

Note on this clone: This sample includes further DNA sequences coding for the same CDR3. The rearrangement links TRBV6-5 to TRBJ1-6; 8 nucleotides agree with TRBD1. V shed 2 bases, J shed 7 bases, and the junction held 1 base outside the gene matches. Germline V gives CDR1 MNHEY, CDR2 SVGAGI. The CDR3 runs to 14 residues. The CDR3 is CASSYRTGNSPLHF. The CDR3 coding sequence is TGTGCCAGCAGTTACCGGACAGGGAATTCACCCCTCCACTTT.

This chain connects TRBV7-2 to TRBJ1-1; D not resolved. The CDR3 is made up of 13 amino acids. Germline V lookup: CDR1 SGHTA, CDR2 FQGNSA. Trimming shortened V by 2 bases and J by 1 base, and 5 bases separated the two germline ends. The CDR3 sequence is CASSLTANTEAFF. In DNA, the CDR3 is TGTGCCAGCAGCTTAACAGCGAACACTGAAGCTTTCTTT.

The rearrangement uses TRBV18 and TRBJ1-4; TRBD1 matches at 7 bases. The CDR3 totals 15 residues. Germline values: CDR1 KGHSH, CDR2 LQKENI. The J segment lost 4 bases and the V segment lost 3 bases, leaving 5 bases of the junction unmatched. The CDR3 region has the DNA TGTGCCAGCTCACCTTCGACAGGGAATAATGAAAAACTGTTTTTT. Protein sequence: CASSPSTGNNEKLFF.

This sequence joins TRBV9 and TRBJ1-1; TRBD1 matches 9 bases. V shed 0 bases, J shed 4 bases, and the junction held 1 base outside the gene matches. Germline CDR1 is SGDLS and CDR2 is YYNGEE. This CDR3 is 14 amino acids long. In DNA form, the CDR3 reads TGTGCCAGCAGCGTAGGGGACAGGGCCACTGAAGCTTTCTTT. This sequence encodes CASSVGDRATEAFF.

This chain uses TRBV18 with TRBJ2-7, with TRBD2 identical over 9 bases. The trim removed 6 bases at V and 6 bases at J, leaving 12 bases unmatched. In germline, CDR1 is KGHSH, CDR2 LQKENI. CDR3 length equals 15 residues. The CDR3 spells CASSPPGTSNAEQYF. The CDR3 nucleotides are TGTGCCAGCTCGCCTCCCGGGACTAGCAACGCCGAGCAGTACTTC.

This clone appeared once. The V gene is TRBV7-7, the J gene TRBJ2-1, with 7 bases aligning to TRBD2. CDR1 is SSHAT, CDR2 FNYEAQ, per germline (reference sequence). This CDR3 is 18 amino acids long. The V gene end was trimmed by 5 bases and the J gene end by 2 bases; junction bases not matched to a gene: 15. In DNA form, the CDR3 reads TGTGCCAGCAGCCCCAGCAGGCGCGGGGAGGGGACCTACAATGAGCAGTTCTTC. Its protein product is CASSPSRRGEGTYNEQFF.